The 14 T cell receptor beta chains given below trace back to one sample, sequenced in a study of blood T cell repertoires in COVID-19. The protocol was immunoSEQ multiplex PCR, while the TCRdb copy is restricted to in-frame clones and leaves out a portion. The sample holds hundreds of thousands of clones, less than 90% seen once. What was sequenced was PBMCs or T cells enriched from blood (not recorded which). The source of these receptors is a woman aged 50 to 65 in a cohort exposed to, infected with or recovered from COVID-19 (not recorded which).

The chain has TRBV18 and TRBJ1-4, with a possible D match to TRBD1 (6 bases). The CDR3 covers 19 residues. Deletions cut 4 bases from V and 8 bases from J, with 29 bases between. CDR1 and CDR2 from the germline V gene are KGHSH and LQKENI. CDR3 coding DNA: TGTGCCAGCTCACGTAGAACCGGGACGGCCAACCGGCAGGGGGAAAAACTGTTTTTT. This encodes CASSRRTGTANRQGEKLFF.

This chain links TRBV9 with TRBJ2-3, with a possible D match to TRBD2 (6 bases). Germline V gene lookup returns CDR1 SGDLS and CDR2 YYNGEE. V was clipped by 0 bases and J by 8 bases, with 13 bases between them. The length of the CDR3 is 14 residues. The CDR3 here is CASSVGGDVGTQYF. In DNA form, the CDR3 reads TGTGCCAGCAGCGTAGGGGGGGATGTAGGTACGCAGTATTTT.

This clone was observed a single time. The rearrangement uses TRBV27 and TRBJ2-3; the match to TRBD1 covers 7 bases. The ends lost 5 bases at V and 0 bases at J; junction bases unmatched: 8. Germline CDR1 is MNHEY and CDR2 is SMNVEV (reference sequence). CDR3 size: 16 residues. This chain's CDR3 is CASSITGTASTDTQYF. In DNA, the CDR3 is TGTGCCAGCAGTATAACAGGGACAGCTAGCACAGATACGCAGTATTTT.

V is TRBV6-6 and J is TRBJ1-5; no definite D call. The CDR3 extends over 14 amino acids. The germline V and J ends were trimmed by 8 bases and 6 bases, with 17 bases remaining between them. CDR1 and CDR2 (germline): MNHNY, SVGAGI (reference sequence). The CDR3 is CASQVPSGGQPQHF. The CDR3 DNA reads TGTGCCAGCCAAGTCCCTTCCGGAGGTCAGCCCCAGCATTTT.

This chain connects TRBV11-2 to TRBJ2-6, with D possibly matching TRBD1 (6 bases). Per the germline V gene, CDR1 is SGHAT and CDR2 is FQNNGV. This CDR3 contains 15 residues. V shed 4 bases and J shed 4 bases, with 11 bases lying between them. DNA for the CDR3: TGTGCCAGCAGCTCACAGGGATCCGGGGCCAACGTCCTGACTTTC. Its translation: CASSSQGSGANVLTF.

This chain joins TRBV7-8 and TRBJ2-1; the D gene is possibly TRBD1 (5 bases). This CDR3 spans 13 amino acids. Between the trimmed V and J ends, which lost 5 bases and 10 bases, there was a span of 15 bases. Germline V gives CDR1 SGHVS, CDR2 FQNEAQ. The CDR3 sequence: CASSNRQLGEQFF. As DNA, the CDR3 is TGTGCCAGCAGCAACCGACAGTTGGGGGAGCAGTTCTTC.

The chain uses TRBV6-4 and TRBJ2-3; D not resolved. Trimming cost V 3 bases and J 0 bases, with 10 bases left between them. The CDR3 has 15 amino acids. Germline CDR1 and CDR2: MRHNA and SNTAGT. CDR3 DNA: TGTGCCAGCAGTGAATCTGGCGGAAGCACAGATACGCAGTATTTT. Translating it yields CASSESGGSTDTQYF.

This chain uses TRBV9 with TRBJ2-1, with TRBD1 matching 10 bases. The length of the CDR3 is 15 residues. Trimming took 4 bases from V and 4 from J; bases not matched to a gene: 5. Looked up from germline, CDR1 is SGDLS and CDR2 is YYNGEE. This CDR3 is CASSQGQGGYNEQFF. In DNA, the CDR3 is TGTGCCAGCAGCCAAGGACAGGGGGGATACAATGAGCAGTTCTTC.

V gene TRBV15 combines with J gene TRBJ2-1; TRBD1 is a possible D gene (6 bases). Germline assignment: CDR1 LNHNV and CDR2 YYDKDF (reference sequence). CDR3 length: 15 residues. The V end lost 5 bases, the J end lost 3 bases, and 14 bases lay between the germline ends. CDR3 region: CATSPNVRGYNEQFF. CDR3 in DNA: TGTGCCACCAGCCCAAACGTCAGGGGCTACAATGAGCAGTTCTTC.

The chain joins TRBV10-3 to TRBJ1-3, with D possibly matching TRBD1 (5 bases). The germline V and J ends were trimmed by 6 bases and 0 bases, with 12 bases remaining between them. The germline gives CDR1 ENHRY, CDR2 SYGVKD. The CDR3 consists of 15 residues. The CDR3 here is CAIRPDTSSGNTIYF. DNA of the CDR3: TGTGCCATCAGACCGGACACGAGCTCTGGAAACACCATATATTTT.

This clone turned up a few times. V and J are TRBV21-1 and TRBJ2-7; the table gives TRBD1 as D, unverified against the DNA. TRBV21-1 is reported as a pseudogene. The CDR3 spans 16 residues. The CDR3 sequence is CASSNVPGQIAYEQYF. The CDR3, as DNA: TGTGCCAGCAGCAATGTTCCGGGACAGATAGCCTACGAGCAGTACTTC.

This chain links TRBV19 with TRBJ1-1; D is undetermined. Germline values: CDR1 LNHDA, CDR2 SQIVND (reference sequence). The CDR3 contains 17 residues. Trimming took 5 bases from V and 0 from J, leaving 19 bases between them. The CDR3 bases are TGTGCCAGTAGTGAGGCATGGCCACCTACGTTGAACACTGAAGCTTTCTTT. Encoded protein: CASSEAWPPTLNTEAFF.

In its sample, this clone was seen a few times. This chain links TRBV6-6 with TRBJ2-3; D gene ambiguous. This CDR3 spans 15 amino acids. Germline-derived CDR1 and CDR2 are MNHNY and SVGAGI (reference sequence). The V end lost 0 bases, the J end lost 3 bases, and 10 bases lay between the germline ends. Here the CDR3 reads CASSYSGTTTDTQYF. In DNA form, the CDR3 reads TGTGCCAGCAGTTACTCAGGTACTACTACAGATACGCAGTATTTT.

The V and J genes are TRBV6-5 and TRBJ1-5, with a tentative D call TRBD1 (5 bases). Deletions cut 6 bases from V and 0 bases from J, with 12 bases between. Per germline, CDR1 MNHEY and CDR2 SVGAGI. This CDR3 is built from 15 residues. CDR3 DNA sequence: TGTGCCAGCAGCCCCACAGGTTATAGCAATCAGCCCCAGCATTTT. Residues: CASSPTGYSNQPQHF.